This T cell receptor beta chain was retrieved from a study of blood T cell repertoires in COVID-19. Study in general: Both acute and convalescent COVID-19 samples were obtained from the United States, Italy and Spain. T cells, B-cell-depleted T cells, or PBMCs supplied cDNA or gDNA.

Exposed volunteers were people who met a COVID-19 case within 2 weeks before study entry. The CDR3 length is 15 residues. As handled by the study authors: Reference gene primer amplification gave nucleated cell count estimates. Sequencing was performed with immunoSEQ multiplex PCR; in TCRdb, only in-frame clones are kept and a portion is missing. V, J and clone size reflect that table, while D and trimming were determined from the DNA. This sample has 250,000 or so clones, with roughly 84% found just once. This receptor was taken from a woman between 50 and 59 years old who had been exposed to COVID-19. The rearrangement uses TRBV21-1 and TRBJ1-2; the table's D gene call, TRBD1, was not cross checked with the DNA. TRBV21-1 is given as a pseudogene. The sequenced sample was PBMCs or T cells enriched from blood (not recorded which). Written as DNA, the CDR3 is TGTGCCAGCAGCAAAGCAGAAACAGGCCGGCATGGCTACACCTTC. It codes for CASSKAETGRHGYTF.